The clone carrying this TCR beta chain came up a few times. Its antigen is currently unknown. The primer mix had 60 Vbeta and 13 Jbeta primers. Using immunoSEQ multiplex PCR, the repertoire was profiled, and TCRdb retains in-frame clones only, with some absent. The table lists some 130,000 clones, around 80% of them singletons, with 4% to 5.5% in the top ten. These data belong to a study of cytomegalovirus exposure and HLA in healthy donors. Study details: T cells numbering approximately 170 million yielded 100 million to 120 million unique TCR beta sequences in an earlier analysis. General study points: Per a prior analysis, the majority of TCR beta V segments were productive roughly 90% or roughly 30% of the time.

The V segment lost 0 bases and the J segment 6 bases; nucleotides outside the gene matches: 5. The CDR3 runs 15 residues. Germline V gene data show CDR1 as LGHNA and CDR2 as YSLEER. The sample comprised PBMCs. This rearrangement joins TRBV4-3 to TRBJ2-1, with 7 bases that match TRBD2. This receptor was taken from a man between 25 and 39 years old in good health. In DNA form, the CDR3 reads TGCGCCAGCAGCCAAGAGGGGGGGTCTGGCAATGAGCAGTTCTTC. It specifies CASSQEGGSGNEQFF.